The 28 T cell receptor beta chains reported below all come from one sample, sequenced in a study of vaccination and CD4 T cells after COVID-19. Cultured CD4+ T cell DNA underwent sequencing with the Oncomine TCR Beta short-read assay. TCRdb re-called the PCR reads with MiXCR, one entry per CDR3 protein. The profile shows 7,500 or so distinct CDR3 sequences, about 50% of them singletons. These receptors have no identified antigens. Treatment specified: approximately 9-day PBMC culture with coronavirus spike peptide pools or control peptides (ViraFEST assay). Prior to the COVID-19 pandemic (2011-2018), the unexposed donor's CD4+ T cells were collected. The sample was CD4+ T cells from blood, cultured in vitro. All receptors come from a human donor in good health.

The chain links TRBV6-1 to TRBJ1-1; D unclear. Germline V gives CDR1 MNHNS, CDR2 SASEGT. The CDR3 covers 14 residues. The V end lost 7 bases, the J end lost 2 bases, and 14 bases lay between the germline ends. CDR3: CASNRAAINTEAFF. The CDR3 bases are TGTGCCAGCAATCGGGCGGCGATAAACACTGAAGCTTTCTTT.

As to this clonotype: Germline is not matched at one junction end, which may reflect a read error. V gene TRBV7-3 combines with J gene TRBJ1-1, with D possibly TRBD1 on 5 matching bases. The CDR3 has 17 amino acids. Germline CDR1 reads SGHTA; CDR2 reads FQGTGA. The CDR3 nucleotides are TGCGCCAGCAGCCAAGTCGCCCGCCGGCGGGGCGACACTGAAGCTTTCTTT. This sequence encodes CASSQVARRRGDTEAFF.

This clonotype was detected a few times. CDR3 protein: CATNTGGQPQHF. The DNA for the CDR3 is TGTGCCACCAACACGGGGGGACAGCCCCAGCATTTT. The rearrangement joins TRBV19 to TRBJ1-5; the D gene is possibly TRBD1 (5 bases). Per the germline V gene, CDR1 is LNHDA and CDR2 is SQIVND (reference sequence). The V and J ends lost 10 bases and 7 bases respectively, with 14 bases between them. The CDR3 runs 12 residues.

The chain links TRBV2 to TRBJ2-5, with 16 positions matching TRBD2. J gave up 5 bases and V 7 bases, and 16 bases lay outside the gene matches. In germline, CDR1 is SNHLY, CDR2 FYNNEI. CDR3 length: 19 residues. The CDR3 spells CASTLLAGTSGRAGETQYF. CDR3 sequence (DNA): TGTGCCAGCACCCTACTCGCCGGGACTAGCGGGAGGGCAGGGGAGACCCAGTACTTC.

V is TRBV19 and J is TRBJ1-3; D is ambiguous. Per germline, CDR1 LNHDA and CDR2 SQIVND (reference sequence). The CDR3 contains 14 residues. The germline V and J ends were trimmed by 7 bases and 3 bases, with 13 bases remaining between them. CDR3 residues: CASTQFTGGNTIYF. CDR3 sequence (DNA): TGTGCCAGTACCCAGTTTACGGGTGGAAACACCATATATTTT.

Only a few counts were recorded for this clonotype. The V and J genes are TRBV7-9 and TRBJ1-4; no firm D call. Looked up from germline, CDR1 is SEHNR and CDR2 is FQNEAQ (reference sequence). V lost 3 bases and J lost 8, with 10 bases in between. The CDR3 spans 13 residues. The CDR3 protein is CASSLQATEKLFF. CDR3 nucleotide sequence: TGTGCCAGCAGCTTGCAGGCGACGGAAAAACTGTTTTTT.

In DNA, the CDR3 is TGTGCCAGCAGACACGTCCCCTGGCAGCGAAACACCATATATTTT. It specifies CASRHVPWQRNTIYF. The rearrangement links TRBV6-2 or TRBV6-3 to TRBJ1-3; D not certain. Germline V gene sequence: CDR1 MNHEY, CDR2 SVGEGT. The CDR3 has 15 residues. The ends were cut back, 6 bases at V and 5 bases at J, with 17 bases in the middle.

This clonotype was found a few times. This chain joins TRBV20-1 and TRBJ1-1; TRBD1 agrees at 9 bases. Germline lookup yields CDR1 DFQATT and CDR2 SNEGSKA (reference sequence). With 6 bases clipped from V and 3 bases from J, the junction kept 8 bases outside the gene matches. The CDR3 has 14 residues. CDR3 sequence reads: CSALRGTGYTEAFF. The DNA of the CDR3 is TGCAGTGCCCTCCGGGGGACAGGGTACACTGAAGCTTTCTTT.

The rearrangement uses TRBV27 and TRBJ1-1, with D unclear. V was pared by 2 bases and J by 1 base, with 5 bases between. Germline V gene data show CDR1 as MNHEY and CDR2 as SMNVEV (reference sequence). The CDR3 is made up of 13 amino acids. CDR3 sequence: CASSLKRNTEAFF. The CDR3 DNA follows: TGTGCCAGCAGTTTAAAGAGGAACACTGAAGCTTTCTTT.

As DNA, the CDR3 is TGTGCCACCGGCGACGGGTTTTCGTGGCAGTACTTC. Protein: CATGDGFSWQYF. J is TRBJ2-7 and V is TRBV24-1; no reliable D call. There are 12 residues in the CDR3. Deletions cut 9 bases from V and 9 bases from J, with 17 bases between. Germline V CDR1 and CDR2: KGHDR, SFDVKD.

This clonotype was observed a few times. The chain carries TRBV20-1 and TRBJ2-1; TRBD1 is a possible D gene (5 bases). V lost 6 bases, J lost 10 bases, and 22 bases lay in between. CDR1 DFQATT and CDR2 SNEGSKA come from the germline V gene (reference sequence). This CDR3 has 14 residues. This CDR3 reads CSATDSAVVSEQFF. CDR3 nucleotides: TGCAGTGCGACAGACTCGGCGGTAGTGTCGGAGCAGTTCTTC.

The chain has TRBV18 and TRBJ1-5; no definite D call. This CDR3 region has 13 residues. Looked up from germline, CDR1 is KGHSH and CDR2 is LQKENI. Trimming pared 4 bases from V and 3 bases from J, leaving 7 bases between. CDR3 sequence: CASSQTINQPQHF. The CDR3 DNA reads TGTGCCAGCTCACAGACTATCAATCAGCCCCAGCATTTT.

This clonotype was counted between two and nine times. The chain links TRBV20-1 to TRBJ1-2; unclear D gene. The CDR3 runs 11 residues. CDR1 and CDR2 (germline): DFQATT, SNEGSKA (reference sequence). The ends were cut back, 6 bases at V and 6 bases at J, with 11 bases in the middle. CDR3 bases: TGCAGTGCCCGGCCGTGGGATGGCTACACCTTC. This gives the protein CSARPWDGYTF.

The chain recombines TRBV20-1 with TRBJ2-3; TRBD2 agrees at 7 bases. J was trimmed by 0 bases and V by 3 bases; bases with no gene match: 9. The CDR3 spans 16 residues. CDR1 is DFQATT, CDR2 SNEGSKA, per germline (reference sequence). CDR3 sequence: CSASFGAGSSTDTQYF. The CDR3 nucleotides are TGCAGTGCTAGCTTCGGAGCGGGGTCTAGCACAGATACGCAGTATTTT.

Concerning this clonotype: One junction end does not reproduce the germline sequence, and a read error may be involved. The rearrangement links TRBV20-1 to TRBJ1-1; D unresolved. Germline V gives CDR1 DFQATT, CDR2 SNEGSKA (reference sequence). The CDR3 runs 11 residues. CDR3 bases: TGCAGCGCTAGACTGAACACTGAAGCTTTCTTT. It translates to CSARLNTEAFF.

The chain joins TRBV7-2 to TRBJ2-2; 8 bases are a match to TRBD1. Unmatched junction bases numbered 5, after V lost 5 bases and J lost 3 bases. CDR3 length: 15 amino acids. Germline V gives CDR1 SGHTA, CDR2 FQGNSA. As DNA, the CDR3 is TGTGCCAGCAGCCGAGACAGGGGTCACACCGGGGAGCTGTTTTTT. Translation gives CASSRDRGHTGELFF.

The J gene is TRBJ1-2, the V gene TRBV12-3 or TRBV12-4; TRBD1 aligns across 7 bases. The CDR3 contains 14 residues. V was clipped by 6 bases and J by 5 bases; unmatched bases: 9. For the CDR3, the DNA is TGTGCCAGCAGCGCCGCCGGGACAGCTTATGGCTACACCTTC. As protein: CASSAAGTAYGYTF.

This clonotype has a single count. The chain has TRBV4-3 and TRBJ1-4; unclear D gene. Germline V lookup: CDR1 LGHNA, CDR2 YSLEER. This CDR3 is 14 amino acids long. The ends were cut back, 0 bases at V and 10 bases at J, with 12 bases in the middle. The CDR3 bases are TGCGCCAGCAGCCAAGACGGTAACCGCGGAAAACTGTTTTTT. This gives the protein CASSQDGNRGKLFF.

The chain joins TRBV5-1 to TRBJ2-7, with D hard to call. V shed 2 bases and J shed 7 bases, with 10 bases lying between them. The germline CDR1 and CDR2 sequences are SGHRS and YFSETQ. This CDR3 has 12 amino acids. This CDR3 is CASSFGEWEQYF. For the CDR3, the DNA is TGCGCCAGCAGCTTCGGTGAATGGGAGCAGTACTTC.

This chain uses TRBV6-1 with TRBJ2-2; the D call may be TRBD1 or TRBD2 (5 bases each). Germline-derived CDR1 and CDR2 are MNHNS and SASEGT. This CDR3 has 14 amino acids. Trimming shortened V by 6 bases and J by 5 bases, and 13 bases separated the two germline ends. CDR3 in amino acids: CASSRDTGTGELFF. In DNA form, the CDR3 reads TGTGCCAGCAGCCGGGATACAGGAACCGGGGAGCTGTTTTTT.

The chain recombines TRBV6-1 with TRBJ2-7; the D is unclear. Trimming took 6 bases from V and 2 from J, leaving 8 bases between them. The CDR3 has 12 residues. In germline, CDR1 is MNHNS, CDR2 SASEGT. DNA of the CDR3: TGTGCCAGCAGGGGTCTTACCTACGAGCAGTACTTC. It encodes CASRGLTYEQYF.

The CDR3 loop is CASSIGAGGGYTF. DNA of the CDR3: TGTGCCAGTAGTATCGGGGCTGGTGGGGGCTACACCTTC. The V gene is TRBV19, the J gene TRBJ1-2, with TRBD1 as a possible D gene (5 bases). V lost 3 bases to trimming and J lost 8 bases, with 13 bases between them. Germline assignment: CDR1 LNHDA and CDR2 SQIVND (reference sequence). The CDR3 runs 13 residues.

The chain combines TRBV18 with TRBJ2-7; the match to TRBD2 covers 9 bases. Per the germline V gene, CDR1 is KGHSH and CDR2 is LQKENI. The CDR3 spans 16 residues. With 2 bases clipped from V and 7 bases from J, the junction kept 12 bases outside the gene matches. The chain's CDR3 is CASSPLWGGRAREQYF. The CDR3 DNA reads as TGTGCCAGCTCACCATTGTGGGGCGGGAGGGCCCGTGAGCAGTACTTC.

This clonotype showed up just a few times. J is TRBJ2-2 and V is TRBV5-4, with unresolved D. Trimming took off 6 bases at V and 6 bases at J, with 12 bases between the two ends. Germline CDR1 SGHNT, CDR2 YYREEE (reference sequence). The CDR3 spans 13 residues. The CDR3 loop is CASTGPNPGELFF. CDR3 sequence (DNA): TGTGCCAGCACCGGCCCTAACCCCGGGGAGCTGTTTTTT.

V gene TRBV11-3 combines with J gene TRBJ2-3; TRBD2 matches at 12 bases. V trimming: 4 bases; J trimming: 5 bases; junction bases outside the gene matches: 4. CDR1 and CDR2 from the germline V gene are SGHNT and YENEEA. The CDR3 contains 15 residues. In DNA form, the CDR3 reads TGTGCCAGCAGCTCTGGACTAGCGGGACAAGATACGCAGTATTTT. This sequence encodes CASSSGLAGQDTQYF.

This chain connects TRBV10-2 to TRBJ2-1; 11 bases line up with TRBD1. The germline CDR1 and CDR2 sequences are WSHSY and SAAADI. With 7 bases clipped from V and 14 bases from J, the junction kept 7 bases outside the gene matches. There are 12 residues in the CDR3. CDR3 in DNA: TGCGCCAGCAACCAGGGACAGGGGGAAGAGTTCTTC. It is translated as CASNQGQGEEFF.

The rearrangement uses TRBV20-1 and TRBJ2-1; TRBD2 agrees at 8 bases. The germline gives CDR1 DFQATT, CDR2 SNEGSKA (reference sequence). The CDR3 totals 15 residues. V trimming: 3 bases; J trimming: 4 bases; junction bases outside the gene matches: 8. CDR3 nucleotide sequence: TGCAGTGCTAGTCTCGGGAGGGCCGCTTACAATGAGCAGTTCTTC. This sequence encodes CSASLGRAAYNEQFF.

The chain has TRBV4-1 and TRBJ1-5; D gene ambiguous. Germline CDR1 and CDR2: MGHRA and YSYEKL. V dropped 0 bases and J dropped 0 bases, with 15 bases sitting between them. CDR3 length: 18 amino acids. The CDR3 reads CASSQDGLTTDSNQPQHF. Here the CDR3 DNA reads TGCGCCAGCAGCCAAGACGGACTCACAACAGATAGCAATCAGCCCCAGCATTTT.